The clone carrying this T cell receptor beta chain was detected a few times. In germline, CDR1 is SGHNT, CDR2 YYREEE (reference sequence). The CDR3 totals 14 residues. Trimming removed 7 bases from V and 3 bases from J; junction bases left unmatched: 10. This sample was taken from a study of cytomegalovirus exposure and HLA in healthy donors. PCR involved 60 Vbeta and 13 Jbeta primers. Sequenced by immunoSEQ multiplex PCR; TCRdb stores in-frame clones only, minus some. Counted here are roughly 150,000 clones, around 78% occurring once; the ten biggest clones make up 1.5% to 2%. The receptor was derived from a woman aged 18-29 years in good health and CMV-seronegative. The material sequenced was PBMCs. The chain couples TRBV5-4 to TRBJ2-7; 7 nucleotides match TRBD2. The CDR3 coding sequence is TGTGCCAGCGGCCAGGGAGGGGTTCTCTACGAGCAGTACTTC. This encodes CASGQGGVLYEQYF.